This T cell receptor (beta chain) was recovered during a study of OX40 agonist ivuxolimab in advanced cancers. Here immunoSEQ multiplex PCR was the method, and the copy in TCRdb shows in-frame clones only, minus some. The data contain tens of thousands of clones, about 93% of them singletons. Remarks on this clone: What it recognizes is unknown.

People who had autoimmune disease history or systemic immunosuppression were excluded. Findings and limits, study-wide: Antigen specificity of clonally expanded peripheral T cells was not established. The mean number of expanded clones was higher in CD8+ T cells than in CD4+.

This sample comprised CD4+ or CD8+ T cells sorted from blood, obtained in a trial of the OX40 agonist ivuxolimab. This sequence was found in an adult with an advanced solid tumor such as melanoma, head and neck, liver or kidney cancer.

The CDR3 loop reads CASGGTGRIEQYF. The CDR3 DNA sequence: TGTGCCAGCGGTGGGACAGGGCGAATCGAGCAGTACTTC. This chain links TRBV7-9 with TRBJ2-7; 9 nucleotides agree with TRBD1. V gave up 8 bases and J gave up 6 bases; unmatched junction bases: 8. The CDR3 length is 13 residues. Germline values: CDR1 SEHNR, CDR2 FQNEAQ (reference sequence).